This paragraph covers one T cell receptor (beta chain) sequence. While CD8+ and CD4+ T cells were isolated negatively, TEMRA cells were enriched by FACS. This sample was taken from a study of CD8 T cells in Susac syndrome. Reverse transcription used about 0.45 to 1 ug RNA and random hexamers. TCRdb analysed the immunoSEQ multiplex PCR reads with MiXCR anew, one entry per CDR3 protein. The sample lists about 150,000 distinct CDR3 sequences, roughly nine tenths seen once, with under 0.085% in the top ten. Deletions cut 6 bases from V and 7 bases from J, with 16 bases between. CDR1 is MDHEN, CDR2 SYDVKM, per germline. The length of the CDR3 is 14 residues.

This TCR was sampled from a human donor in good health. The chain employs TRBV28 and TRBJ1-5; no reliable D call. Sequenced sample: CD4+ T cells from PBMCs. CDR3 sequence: CASSLPGLVQPQHF. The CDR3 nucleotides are TGTGCCAGCAGCCTCCCGGGATTGGTACAGCCCCAGCATTTT. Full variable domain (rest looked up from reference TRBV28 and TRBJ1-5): DVKVTQSSRYLVKRTGEKVFLECVQDMDHENMFWYRQDPGLGLRLIYFSYDVKMKEKGDIPEGYSVSREKKERFSLILESASTNQTSMYLCASSLPGLVQPQHFGDGTRLSIL.